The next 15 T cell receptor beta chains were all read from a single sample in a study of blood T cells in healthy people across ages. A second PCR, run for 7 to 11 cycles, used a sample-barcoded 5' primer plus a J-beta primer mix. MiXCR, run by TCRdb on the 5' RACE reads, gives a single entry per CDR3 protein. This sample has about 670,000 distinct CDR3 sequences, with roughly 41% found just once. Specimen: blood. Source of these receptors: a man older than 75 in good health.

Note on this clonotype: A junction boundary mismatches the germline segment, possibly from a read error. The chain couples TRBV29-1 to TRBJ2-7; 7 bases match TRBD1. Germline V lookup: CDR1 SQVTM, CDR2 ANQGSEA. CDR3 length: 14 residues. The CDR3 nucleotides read TGCAGCGTTGTGAGGGACAGAGGCTCCTACGGGCAGTACTTC. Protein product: CSVVRDRGSYGQYF.

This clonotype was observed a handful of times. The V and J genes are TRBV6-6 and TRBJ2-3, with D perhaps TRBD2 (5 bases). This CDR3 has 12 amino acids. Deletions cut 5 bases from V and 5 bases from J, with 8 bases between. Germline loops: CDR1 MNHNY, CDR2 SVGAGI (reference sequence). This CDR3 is CASSGRGDTQYF. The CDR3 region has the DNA TGTGCCAGCAGTGGCCGGGGAGATACGCAGTATTTT.

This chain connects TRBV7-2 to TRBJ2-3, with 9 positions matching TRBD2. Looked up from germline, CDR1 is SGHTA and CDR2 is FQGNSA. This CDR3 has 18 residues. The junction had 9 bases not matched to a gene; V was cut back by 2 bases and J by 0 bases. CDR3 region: CASSLRAGGGASTDTQYF. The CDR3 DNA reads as TGTGCCAGCAGCTTAAGGGCGGGGGGGGGAGCTAGCACAGATACGCAGTATTTT.

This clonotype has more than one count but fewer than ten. The DNA for the CDR3 is TGTGCCAGTAGTGTTGGCGATTATGCCTACGAGCAGTACTTC. Translation: CASSVGDYAYEQYF. This rearrangement joins TRBV19 to TRBJ2-5; D uncertain. The DNA end is a closer match to TRBJ2-7, so the J assignment may be wrong. CDR1 is LNHDA, CDR2 SQIVND, per germline (reference sequence). The CDR3 extends over 14 amino acids.

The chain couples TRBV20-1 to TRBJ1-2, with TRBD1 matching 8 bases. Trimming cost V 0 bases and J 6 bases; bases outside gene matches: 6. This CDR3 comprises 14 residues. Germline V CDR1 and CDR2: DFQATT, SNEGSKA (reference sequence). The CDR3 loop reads CSARDTRGRDGYTF. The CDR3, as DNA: TGCAGTGCTAGAGATACCAGGGGGCGGGATGGCTACACCTTC.

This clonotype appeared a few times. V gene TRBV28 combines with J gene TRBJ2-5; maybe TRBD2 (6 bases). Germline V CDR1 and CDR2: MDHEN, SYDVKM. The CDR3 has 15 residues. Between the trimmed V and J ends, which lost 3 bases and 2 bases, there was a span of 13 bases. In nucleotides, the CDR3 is TGTGCCAGCAGTTTGAGGGGCGCGGGGCAAGAGACCCAGTACTTC. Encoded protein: CASSLRGAGQETQYF.

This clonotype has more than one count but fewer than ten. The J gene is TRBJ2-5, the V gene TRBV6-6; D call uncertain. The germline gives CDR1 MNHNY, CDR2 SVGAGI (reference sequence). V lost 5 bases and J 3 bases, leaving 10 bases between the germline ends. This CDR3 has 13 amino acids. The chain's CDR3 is CASSITTEETQYF. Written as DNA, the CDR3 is TGTGCCAGCAGTATCACGACGGAAGAGACCCAGTACTTC.

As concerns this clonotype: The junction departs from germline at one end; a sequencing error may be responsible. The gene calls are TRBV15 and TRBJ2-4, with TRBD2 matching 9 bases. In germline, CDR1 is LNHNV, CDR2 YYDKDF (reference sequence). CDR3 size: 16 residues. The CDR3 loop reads CATNSWGGLAKNSQYF. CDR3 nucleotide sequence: TGTGCCACCAACAGTTGGGGGGGACTAGCCAAAAACAGTCAGTACTTC.

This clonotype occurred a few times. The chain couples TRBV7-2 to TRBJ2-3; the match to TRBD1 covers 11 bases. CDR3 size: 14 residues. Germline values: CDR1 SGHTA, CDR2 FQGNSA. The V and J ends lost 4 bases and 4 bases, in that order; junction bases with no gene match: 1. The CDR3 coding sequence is TGTGCCAGCAGCTGGGACAGGGGGGCAGATACGCAGTATTTT. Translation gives CASSWDRGADTQYF.

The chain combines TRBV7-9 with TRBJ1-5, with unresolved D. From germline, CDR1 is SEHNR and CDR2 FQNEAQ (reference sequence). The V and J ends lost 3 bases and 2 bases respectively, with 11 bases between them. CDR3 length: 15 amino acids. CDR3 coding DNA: TGTGCCAGCAGCTTTGGAGGTCTCGGCAATCAGCCCCAGCATTTT. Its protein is CASSFGGLGNQPQHF.

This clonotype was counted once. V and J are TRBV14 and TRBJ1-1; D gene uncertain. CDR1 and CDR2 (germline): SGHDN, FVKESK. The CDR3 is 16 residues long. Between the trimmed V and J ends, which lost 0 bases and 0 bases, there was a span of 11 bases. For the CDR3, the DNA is TGTGCCAGCAGCCAAGATTATCGGGGTTTGAACACTGAAGCTTTCTTT. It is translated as CASSQDYRGLNTEAFF.

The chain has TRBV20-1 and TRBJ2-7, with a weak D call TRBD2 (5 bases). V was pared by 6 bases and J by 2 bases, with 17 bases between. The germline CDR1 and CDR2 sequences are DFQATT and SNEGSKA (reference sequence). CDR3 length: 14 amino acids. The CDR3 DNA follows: TGCAGTGCCATAGAGTTAGCGACGACCTACGAGCAGTACTTC. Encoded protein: CSAIELATTYEQYF.

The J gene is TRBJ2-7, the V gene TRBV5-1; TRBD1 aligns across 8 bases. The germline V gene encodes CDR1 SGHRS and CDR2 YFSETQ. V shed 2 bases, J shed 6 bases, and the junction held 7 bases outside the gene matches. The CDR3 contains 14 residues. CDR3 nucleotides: TGCGCCAGCAGCTTAGTACAGGGGGTGAGCGAGCAGTACTTC. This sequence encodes CASSLVQGVSEQYF. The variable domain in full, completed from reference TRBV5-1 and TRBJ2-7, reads KAGVTQTPRYLIKTRGQQVTLSCSPISGHRSVSWYQQTPGQGLQFLFEYFSETQRNKGNFPGRFSGRQFSNSRSEMNVSTLELGDSALYLCASSLVQGVSEQYFGPGTRLTVT.

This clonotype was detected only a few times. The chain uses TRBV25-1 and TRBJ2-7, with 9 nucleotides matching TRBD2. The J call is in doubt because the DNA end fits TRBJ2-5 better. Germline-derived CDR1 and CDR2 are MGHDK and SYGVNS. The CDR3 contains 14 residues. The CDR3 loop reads CASSGLAEAETQYF. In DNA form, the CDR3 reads TGTGCCAGCAGTGGACTAGCGGAGGCAGAGACCCAGTACTTC.

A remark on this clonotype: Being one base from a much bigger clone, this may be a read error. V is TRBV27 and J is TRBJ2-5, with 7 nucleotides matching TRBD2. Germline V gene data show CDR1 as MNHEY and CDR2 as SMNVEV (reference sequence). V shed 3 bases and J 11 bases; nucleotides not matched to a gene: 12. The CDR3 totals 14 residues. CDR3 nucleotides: TGTGCCAGCAGTTTTGCAGCGGGGTGGAATGAGCAGTACTTC. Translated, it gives CASSFAAGWNEQYF.